These 14 T cell receptor beta chains originate from one sample sequenced in a study of PD-1 blockade in classical Hodgkin lymphoma. The sample's time point: cycle 4 day 1 (C4D1), after less than seven weeks of nivolumab. After autologous stem cell transplantation all patients relapsed, and prior brentuximab vedotin exposure differed between cohorts. Magnetic negative selection was used to purify CD8+ T cells from thawed PBMCs. Some clones are missing from TCRdb's copy, which holds only in-frame ones; the method was immunoSEQ multiplex PCR. The sample carries about 9,900 clones, roughly 70% recorded once. The specimen was CD8+ T cells from blood, collected before the fourth cycle of nivolumab. The receptors were sampled from a human donor with classical Hodgkin lymphoma.

This clone was found once. This sequence joins TRBV29-1 and TRBJ1-2, with D unresolved. The germline V gene has CDR1 SQVTM and CDR2 ANQGSEA. Deletions cut 5 bases from V and 7 bases from J, with 20 bases between. This CDR3 is built from 14 residues. The CDR3 reads CSVTPPEVASGYTF. CDR3 DNA: TGCAGCGTTACCCCCCCGGAGGTTGCTTCTGGCTACACCTTC.

About this clone itself: One end of the junction is discordant with germline, which a read error may explain. The V gene is TRBV7-8, the J gene TRBJ2-1; possible D gene TRBD2, 6 bases. Looked up from germline, CDR1 is SGHVS and CDR2 is FQNEAQ. The CDR3 contains 16 residues. The CDR3 reads CAGSRDQREFYNEQFF. The CDR3 DNA reads as TGTGCCGGCAGCCGTGATCAACGGGAGTTTTACAATGAGCAGTTCTTC.

V is TRBV28 and J is TRBJ1-1; TRBD1 is a possible D gene (5 bases). Germline assignment: CDR1 MDHEN and CDR2 SYDVKM. CDR3 length: 14 amino acids. V lost 7 bases to trimming and J lost 8 bases, with 20 bases between them. The CDR3 protein is CASKRVGEYREAFF. The CDR3, as DNA: TGTGCCAGCAAAAGGGTGGGAGAGTACAGGGAAGCTTTCTTT.

This rearrangement joins TRBV5-4 to TRBJ2-3; D gene uncertain. The CDR3 has 15 amino acids. The germline CDR1 and CDR2 sequences are SGHNT and YYREEE (reference sequence). V was clipped by 2 bases and J by 4 bases, with 14 bases between them. In nucleotides, the CDR3 is TGTGCCAGCAGCTTACAAGCAGGTTCTGCAGATACGCAGTATTTT. Protein product: CASSLQAGSADTQYF.

The count of this clone is one. The genes are TRBV2 and TRBJ2-7; no reliable D call. The CDR3 extends over 15 amino acids. V was trimmed by 1 base and J by 3 bases, leaving 13 bases between them. CDR1 is SNHLY, CDR2 FYNNEI, per germline. CDR3 amino acids: CASSEGPGLIYEQYF. DNA of the CDR3: TGTGCCAGCAGTGAAGGGCCAGGCCTAATCTACGAGCAGTACTTC.

This chain uses TRBV15 with TRBJ2-7; tentatively, D is TRBD2 (5 bases). The CDR3 contains 14 residues. Germline values: CDR1 LNHNV, CDR2 YYDKDF (reference sequence). Deletions cut 3 bases from V and 0 bases from J, with 9 bases between. The chain's CDR3 is CATSSTGTSYEQYF. CDR3 in DNA: TGTGCCACCAGCAGTACGGGAACCTCCTACGAGCAGTACTTC.

This chain joins TRBV28 and TRBJ2-3; 8 nucleotides agree with TRBD2. The junction had 10 bases not matched to a gene; V was cut back by 2 bases and J by 9 bases. The CDR3 runs 15 residues. The germline V gene encodes CDR1 MDHEN and CDR2 SYDVKM. The CDR3 here is CASSLGSGRGDTQYF. The CDR3 DNA reads TGTGCCAGCAGTTTAGGCAGCGGGAGAGGAGACACGCAGTATTTT.

The chain combines TRBV15 with TRBJ1-1, with 7 bases identical to TRBD1. Looked up from germline, CDR1 is LNHNV and CDR2 is YYDKDF (reference sequence). The CDR3 runs 15 residues. V gave up 4 bases and J gave up 2 bases; unmatched junction bases: 7. The CDR3 loop reads CATSNEGGLNTEAFF. CDR3 DNA sequence: TGTGCCACCAGCAATGAAGGGGGCCTCAACACTGAAGCTTTCTTT.

The chain carries TRBV5-8 and TRBJ2-5; D gene uncertain. TRBJ2-7 explains the end of the DNA better; the J call may be wrong. The CDR3 contains 13 residues. Per germline, CDR1 SGHTS and CDR2 YDEGEE. The CDR3 sequence is CASSPGVSYEQYF. DNA of the CDR3: TGTGCCAGCAGCCCCGGAGTTTCCTACGAGCAGTACTTC.

This sequence joins TRBV7-7 and TRBJ2-5, with D unresolved. V lost 5 bases and J lost 6, with 22 bases in between. CDR1 is SSHAT, CDR2 FNYEAQ, per germline (reference sequence). The CDR3 runs to 16 residues. As DNA, the CDR3 is TGTGCCAGCAGCCCCCGACTTCACCCGCAGGAAAAGACCCAGTACTTC. The encoded protein is CASSPRLHPQEKTQYF.

The chain links TRBV5-5 to TRBJ2-1; the match to TRBD1 covers 12 bases. CDR3 length equals 15 residues. V lost 3 bases and J lost 5; bases outside the gene matches: 3. The V gene's germline CDR1 is SGHKS and CDR2 YYEKEE (reference sequence). The CDR3 bases are TGTGCCAGCAGCTCGGGACAGGGGGCGAACAATGAGCAGTTCTTC. It is translated as CASSSGQGANNEQFF.

The chain carries TRBV7-9 and TRBJ2-3; D ambiguous. This CDR3 comprises 15 residues. The germline gives CDR1 SEHNR, CDR2 FQNEAQ (reference sequence). The V end lost 1 base, the J end lost 4 bases, and 12 bases lay between the germline ends. This CDR3 reads CASSLDAKNADTQYF. Written as DNA, the CDR3 is TGTGCCAGCAGCTTAGATGCGAAAAACGCAGATACGCAGTATTTT.

This sequence joins TRBV4-3 and TRBJ2-7, with 12 bases that match TRBD2. CDR3 size: 15 residues. J gave up 7 bases and V 4 bases, and 8 bases lay outside the gene matches. CDR1 and CDR2 from the germline V gene are LGHNA and YSLEER. Here the CDR3 DNA reads TGCGCCAGCAGCCTAGGACTAGCGGGACCCTCGGAGCAGTACTTC. Amino acid sequence: CASSLGLAGPSEQYF.

This sequence joins TRBV13 and TRBJ1-1, with D possibly being TRBD1 (6 bases). Germline V gene sequence: CDR1 PRHDT, CDR2 FYEKMQ (reference sequence). Trimming stripped 6 bases from V and 1 base from J, with 12 bases between. This CDR3 is built from 14 residues. This CDR3 reads CASRGGQGNTEAFF. CDR3 nucleotides: TGTGCCAGCAGAGGGGGGCAGGGGAACACTGAAGCTTTCTTT. The variable domain in full, completed from reference TRBV13 and TRBJ1-1, reads AAGVIQSPRHLIKEKRETATLKCYPIPRHDTVYWYQQGPGQDPQFLISFYEKMQSDKGSIPDRFSAQQFSDYHSELNMSSLELGDSALYFCASRGGQGNTEAFFGQGTRLTVV.